These 21 T cell receptor beta chains share one sample of origin, sequenced in a study of T cell responses to AZD1222 COVID-19 vaccine. Sequencing used immunoSEQ multiplex PCR; TCRdb keeps in-frame clones, though not all of them. The data hold some 280,000 clones, with around 93% observed a single time. Specimen: peripheral blood, collected 28 days after the second AZD1222 dose. The receptors were sampled from an adult who received the AZD1222 COVID-19 vaccine.

The chain has TRBV13 and TRBJ1-5, with D perhaps matching TRBD1 (5 bases). V gave up 0 bases and J gave up 5 bases, with 11 bases separating them. This CDR3 is 15 amino acids long. Germline CDR1 reads PRHDT; CDR2 reads FYEKMQ (reference sequence). CDR3 in DNA: TGTGCCAGCAGCTTAGGCGGTGGGGGATATCAGCCCCAGCATTTT. Protein: CASSLGGGGYQPQHF.

The J gene is TRBJ2-7, the V gene TRBV21-1; the table's D call TRBD1 went unverified against the DNA. TRBV21-1 is annotated as a pseudogene. The CDR3 has 14 amino acids. The CDR3 reads CASSKDRQGYEQYF. Here the CDR3 DNA reads TGTGCCAGCAGCAAAGATCGGCAGGGGTACGAGCAGTACTTC.

The chain combines TRBV3-1 (or the pseudogene TRBV3-2) with TRBJ2-5; the D gene could be TRBD1 or TRBD2 (5 bases each). V gave up 1 base and J gave up 2 bases, with 17 bases separating them. The V gene's germline CDR1 is LGHDT and CDR2 YNNKEL (reference sequence). The CDR3 loop spans 17 amino acids. The CDR3 loop is CASSQGWGGGRQETQYF. For the CDR3, the DNA is TGTGCCAGCAGCCAAGGATGGGGTGGGGGAAGGCAAGAGACCCAGTACTTC.

This clone has only one observation. This chain connects TRBV19 to TRBJ2-7; 10 nucleotides match TRBD1. Germline V gene data show CDR1 as LNHDA and CDR2 as SQIVND (reference sequence). The length of the CDR3 is 16 residues. The V segment lost 4 bases and the J segment 1 base; nucleotides outside the gene matches: 7. CDR3 nucleotide sequence: TGTGCCAGTAGTACATCCGGACAGGGGGGGTCCTACGAGCAGTACTTC. Its translation: CASSTSGQGGSYEQYF.

V gene TRBV3-1 (or the pseudogene TRBV3-2) combines with J gene TRBJ2-2; D uncertain. The germline V gene has CDR1 LGHDT and CDR2 YNNKEL (reference sequence). Between the trimmed V and J ends, which lost 0 bases and 7 bases, there was a span of 12 bases. The CDR3 has 15 amino acids. CDR3 region: CASSQDYWEVGELFF. The CDR3 coding sequence is TGTGCCAGCAGCCAAGATTATTGGGAAGTCGGGGAGCTGTTTTTT.

This clone turned up a few times. V usage is TRBV7-2 and J usage is TRBJ2-7; 9 bases align to TRBD1. The J segment lost 1 base and the V segment lost 5 bases, leaving 3 bases of the junction unmatched. CDR1 is SGHTA, CDR2 FQGNSA, per germline. The CDR3 has 14 residues. For the CDR3, the DNA is TGTGCCAGCAGCGGACAGGGGATGTCCTACGAGCAGTACTTC. This translates into CASSGQGMSYEQYF.

V gene TRBV9 combines with J gene TRBJ2-7; TRBD1 is a possible D gene (6 bases). Trimming pared 3 bases from V and 5 bases from J, leaving 9 bases between. CDR1 is SGDLS and CDR2 is YYNGEE in the germline V gene. The CDR3 runs to 12 residues. The CDR3 DNA reads TGTGCCAGCAGCGATACAGGGCACGAGCAGTACTTC. Protein: CASSDTGHEQYF. Full variable domain (remainder filled in from reference TRBV9 and TRBJ2-7): DSGVTQTPKHLITATGQRVTLRCSPRSGDLSVYWYQQSLDQGLQFLIQYYNGEERAKGNILERFSAQQFPDLHSELNLSSLELGDSALYFCASSDTGHEQYFGPGTRLTVT.

The chain is built from TRBV9 and TRBJ1-3; D unclear. Trimming removed 0 bases at V and 0 bases at J, with 4 bases between. CDR3 length: 14 residues. Germline CDR1 is SGDLS and CDR2 is YYNGEE. The CDR3 DNA sequence: TGTGCCAGCAGCGTAGACGTCTCTGGAAACACCATATATTTT. It translates to CASSVDVSGNTIYF.

This clone is a singleton in its sample. The chain uses TRBV6-1 and TRBJ1-5; D gene ambiguous. CDR1 and CDR2 (germline): MNHNS, SASEGT. V lost 0 bases and J 3 bases, leaving 12 bases between the germline ends. This CDR3 has 16 amino acids. CDR3 bases: TGTGCCAGCAGTGAAGCACTAGTCAGTGTCAATCAGCCCCAGCATTTT. It yields the protein CASSEALVSVNQPQHF.

The J gene is TRBJ2-5, the V gene TRBV7-6; no reliable D call. The CDR3 is made up of 15 amino acids. V dropped 4 bases and J dropped 4 bases, with 16 bases sitting between them. From germline, CDR1 is SGHVS and CDR2 FNYEAQ. The CDR3 DNA follows: TGTGCCAGCAGCTCTGGGCGGTTGTCGGCAGAGACCCAGTACTTC. It encodes CASSSGRLSAETQYF. Together with reference TRBV7-6 and TRBJ2-5, the CDR3 gives the full variable domain: GAGVSQSPRYKVTKRGQDVALRCDPISGHVSLYWYRQALGQGPEFLTYFNYEAQQDKSGLPNDRFSAERPEGSISTLTIQRTEQRDSAMYRCASSSGRLSAETQYFGPGTRLLVL.

J is TRBJ2-1 and V is TRBV19, with D possibly TRBD2 on 6 matching bases. Germline CDR1 reads LNHDA; CDR2 reads SQIVND (reference sequence). Between the trimmed V and J ends, which lost 10 bases and 0 bases, there was a span of 13 bases. The CDR3 loop spans 14 amino acids. The CDR3 loop reads CATGTLSSYNEQFF. For the CDR3, the DNA is TGTGCCACCGGGACTTTGAGCTCCTACAATGAGCAGTTCTTC.

V and J are TRBV3-1 (or the pseudogene TRBV3-2) and TRBJ2-7; maybe TRBD1 (5 bases). The length of the CDR3 is 14 residues. V was shortened by 5 bases and J by 0 bases, with 11 bases between the two germline ends. The germline gives CDR1 LGHDT, CDR2 YNNKEL (reference sequence). The CDR3 loop is CASSNQGSSYEQYF. CDR3 coding DNA: TGTGCCAGCAGCAATCAGGGAAGCTCCTACGAGCAGTACTTC.

The chain couples TRBV7-9 to TRBJ1-2, with 7 nucleotides matching TRBD1. From germline, CDR1 is SEHNR and CDR2 FQNEAQ (reference sequence). The V gene end was trimmed by 0 bases and the J gene end by 0 bases; junction bases not matched to a gene: 7. This CDR3 has 17 residues. CDR3 region: CASSLAGWTGANYGYTF. DNA for the CDR3: TGTGCCAGCAGCTTAGCTGGGTGGACAGGTGCTAACTATGGCTACACCTTC.

This clone has only one observation. The chain couples TRBV7-3 to TRBJ2-1; D uncertain. Deletions cut 2 bases from V and 2 bases from J, with 10 bases between. This CDR3 has 15 residues. Germline CDR1 and CDR2: SGHTA and FQGTGA. In DNA form, the CDR3 reads TGTGCCAGCAGCTTATATGAGATTGCCTACAATGAGCAGTTCTTC. Translating it yields CASSLYEIAYNEQFF.

V usage is TRBV3-1 (or the pseudogene TRBV3-2) and J usage is TRBJ2-7; a weak D match, TRBD2 (6 bases). CDR3 size: 15 residues. The germline gives CDR1 LGHDT, CDR2 YNNKEL (reference sequence). V lost 3 bases and J 2 bases, leaving 14 bases between the germline ends. The CDR3 region has the DNA TGTGCCAGCAGCCACCGGGTAGCGGCTACCTACGAGCAGTACTTC. Residues: CASSHRVAATYEQYF.

This clone was recorded a few times. The CDR3: CASSMDRRDQPQHF. DNA of the CDR3: TGTGCCAGTAGTATGGACAGAAGGGACCAGCCCCAGCATTTT. V gene TRBV19 combines with J gene TRBJ1-5, with a tentative D call TRBD1 (6 bases). This CDR3 has 14 amino acids. V was clipped by 3 bases and J by 7 bases, with 13 bases between them. Germline CDR1 LNHDA, CDR2 SQIVND (reference sequence).

The DNA of the CDR3 is TGTGCCAGCACTAATACTAGGGATACGCAGTATTTT. Translated: CASTNTRDTQYF. This chain links TRBV6-5 with TRBJ2-3; possible D gene TRBD2, 5 bases. CDR3 length: 12 amino acids. V was shortened by 7 bases and J by 6 bases, with 11 bases between the two germline ends. Germline V gene lookup returns CDR1 MNHEY and CDR2 SVGAGI.

This clone was detected only a few times. The CDR3 protein is CASSLDTEAFF. CDR3 DNA: TGCGCCAGCAGCTTGGACACTGAAGCTTTCTTT. V and J are TRBV5-1 and TRBJ1-1; D is unresolved. The length of the CDR3 is 11 residues. V gave up 0 bases and J gave up 3 bases, with 0 bases separating them. The germline V gene has CDR1 SGHRS and CDR2 YFSETQ.

This chain joins TRBV28 and TRBJ1-4; D is perhaps TRBD1 (6 bases). Germline V gives CDR1 MDHEN, CDR2 SYDVKM. The V and J ends lost 3 bases and 8 bases respectively, with 16 bases between them. The CDR3 extends over 15 amino acids. The CDR3 is CASSFAGGSREKLFF. CDR3 nucleotide sequence: TGTGCCAGCAGTTTCGCCGGGGGCTCACGCGAAAAACTGTTTTTT.

The rearrangement links TRBV11-3 to TRBJ1-2; tentative D call: TRBD1 (6 bases). CDR1 is SGHNT, CDR2 YENEEA, per germline. The CDR3 is 12 residues long. Trimming left V 8 bases short and J 8 bases short, with 15 bases between. CDR3 DNA sequence: TGTGCCAGCCTGGGGGCCCGGGCGGGCTACACCTTC. This gives the protein CASLGARAGYTF.

In its sample, this clone was seen once. DNA for the CDR3: TGTGCCACCAGTGATTCCCAGCGGAGCCTTAATGAGCAGTTCTTC. It specifies CATSDSQRSLNEQFF. The rearrangement links TRBV24-1 to TRBJ2-1; weak D call: TRBD2 (5 bases). Trimming removed 2 bases at V and 7 bases at J, with 14 bases between. Germline values: CDR1 KGHDR, CDR2 SFDVKD. The CDR3 runs to 15 residues.